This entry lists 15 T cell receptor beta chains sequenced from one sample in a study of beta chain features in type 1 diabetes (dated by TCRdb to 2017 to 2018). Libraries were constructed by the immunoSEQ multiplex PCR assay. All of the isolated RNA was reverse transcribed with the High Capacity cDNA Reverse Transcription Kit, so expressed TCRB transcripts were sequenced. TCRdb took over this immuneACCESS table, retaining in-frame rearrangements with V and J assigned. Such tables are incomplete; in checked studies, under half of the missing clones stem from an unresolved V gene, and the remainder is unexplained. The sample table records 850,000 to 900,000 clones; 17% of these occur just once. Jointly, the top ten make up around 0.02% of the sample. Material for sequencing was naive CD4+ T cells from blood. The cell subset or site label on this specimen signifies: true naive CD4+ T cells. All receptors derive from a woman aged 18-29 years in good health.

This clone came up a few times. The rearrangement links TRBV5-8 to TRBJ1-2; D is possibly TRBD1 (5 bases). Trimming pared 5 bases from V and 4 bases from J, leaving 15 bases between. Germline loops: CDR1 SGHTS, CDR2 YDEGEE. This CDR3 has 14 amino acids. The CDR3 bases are TGTGCCAGCAGTCCCGGGACGGAAGGCTATGGCTACACCTTC. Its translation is CASSPGTEGYGYTF.

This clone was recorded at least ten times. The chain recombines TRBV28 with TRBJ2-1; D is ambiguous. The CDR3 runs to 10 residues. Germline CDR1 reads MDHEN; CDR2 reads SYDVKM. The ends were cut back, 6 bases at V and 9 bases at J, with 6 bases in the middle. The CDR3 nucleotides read TGTGCCAGCAGGGCGCGTGAGCAGTTCTTC. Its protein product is CASRAREQFF.

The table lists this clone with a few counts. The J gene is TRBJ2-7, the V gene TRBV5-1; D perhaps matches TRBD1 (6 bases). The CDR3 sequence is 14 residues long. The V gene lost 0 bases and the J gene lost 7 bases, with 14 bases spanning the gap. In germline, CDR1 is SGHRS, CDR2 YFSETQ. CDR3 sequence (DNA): TGCGCCAGCAGCTTGGCAGGGGAGCGTCGGGAGCAGTACTTC. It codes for CASSLAGERREQYF.

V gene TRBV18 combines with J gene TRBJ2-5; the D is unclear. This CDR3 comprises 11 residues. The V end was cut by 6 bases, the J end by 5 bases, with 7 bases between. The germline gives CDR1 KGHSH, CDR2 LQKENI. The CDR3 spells CASSRKETQYF. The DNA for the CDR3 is TGTGCCAGCTCGCGGAAGGAGACCCAGTACTTC.

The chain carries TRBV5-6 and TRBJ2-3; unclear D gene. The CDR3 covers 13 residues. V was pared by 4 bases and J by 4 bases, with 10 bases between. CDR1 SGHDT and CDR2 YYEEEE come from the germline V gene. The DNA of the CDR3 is TGTGCCAGCAGCCGGGCCTTTTCAGATACGCAGTATTTT. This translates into CASSRAFSDTQYF.

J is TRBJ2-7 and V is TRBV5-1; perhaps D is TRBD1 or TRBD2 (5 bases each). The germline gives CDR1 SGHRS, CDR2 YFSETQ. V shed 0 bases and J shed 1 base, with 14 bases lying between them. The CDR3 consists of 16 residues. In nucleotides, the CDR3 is TGCGCCAGCAGCTTGGGCCACGGGGCGTCTTCCTACGAGCAGTACTTC. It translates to CASSLGHGASSYEQYF.

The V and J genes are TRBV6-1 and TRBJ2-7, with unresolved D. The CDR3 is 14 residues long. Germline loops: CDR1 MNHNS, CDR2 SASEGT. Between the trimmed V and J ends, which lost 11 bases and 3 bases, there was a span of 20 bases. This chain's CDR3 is CALRRAGNHYEQYF. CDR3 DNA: TGTGCCCTTCGAAGGGCAGGCAACCACTACGAGCAGTACTTC.

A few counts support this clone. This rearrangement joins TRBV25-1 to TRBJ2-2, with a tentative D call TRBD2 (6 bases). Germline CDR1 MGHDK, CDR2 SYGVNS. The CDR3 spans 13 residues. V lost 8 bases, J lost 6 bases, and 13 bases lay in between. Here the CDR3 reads CASRGSGSGELFF. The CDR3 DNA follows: TGTGCCAGCCGGGGGTCTGGTTCCGGGGAGCTGTTTTTT.

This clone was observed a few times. The CDR3 protein is CASSQDQAWRGAGTGELFF. CDR3 in DNA: TGTGCCAGCAGCCAAGATCAGGCGTGGAGGGGCGCAGGGACCGGGGAGCTGTTTTTT. The J gene is TRBJ2-2, the V gene TRBV4-2; tentative D call: TRBD2 (6 bases). This CDR3 is built from 19 residues. Trimming pared 0 bases from V and 5 bases from J, leaving 22 bases between. CDR1 and CDR2 from the germline V gene are LGHNA and YNFKEQ.

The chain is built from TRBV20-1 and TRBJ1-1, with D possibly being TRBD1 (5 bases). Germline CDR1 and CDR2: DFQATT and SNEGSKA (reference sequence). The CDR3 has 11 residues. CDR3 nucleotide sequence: TGCAGGGCTGGAAGGGGCACTGAAGCTTTCTTT. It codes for CRAGRGTEAFF.

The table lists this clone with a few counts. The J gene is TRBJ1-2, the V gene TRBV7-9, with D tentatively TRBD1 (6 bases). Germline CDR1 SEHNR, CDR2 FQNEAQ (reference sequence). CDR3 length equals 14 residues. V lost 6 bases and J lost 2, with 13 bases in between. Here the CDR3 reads CASRPRGRNYGYTF. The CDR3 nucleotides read TGTGCCAGCAGACCCAGGGGCCGAAACTATGGCTACACCTTC.

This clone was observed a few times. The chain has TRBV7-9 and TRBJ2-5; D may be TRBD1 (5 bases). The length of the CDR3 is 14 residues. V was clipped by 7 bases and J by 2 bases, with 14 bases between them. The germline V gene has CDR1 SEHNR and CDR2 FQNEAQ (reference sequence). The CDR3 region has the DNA TGTGCCAGCACCAACTTCGACAGTCAAGAGACCCAGTACTTC. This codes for CASTNFDSQETQYF.

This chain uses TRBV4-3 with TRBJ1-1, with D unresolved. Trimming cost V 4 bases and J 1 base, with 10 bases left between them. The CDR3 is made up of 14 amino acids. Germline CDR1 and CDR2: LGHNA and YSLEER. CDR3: CASSPAPGNTEAFF. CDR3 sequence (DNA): TGCGCCAGCAGCCCAGCACCAGGGAACACTGAAGCTTTCTTT.

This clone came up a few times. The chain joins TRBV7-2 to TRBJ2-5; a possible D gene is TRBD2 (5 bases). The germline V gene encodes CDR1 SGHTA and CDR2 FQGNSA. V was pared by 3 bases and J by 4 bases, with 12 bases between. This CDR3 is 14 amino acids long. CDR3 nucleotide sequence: TGTGCCAGCAGCTTTGGCGGGTCGGTAGAGACCCAGTACTTC. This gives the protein CASSFGGSVETQYF.

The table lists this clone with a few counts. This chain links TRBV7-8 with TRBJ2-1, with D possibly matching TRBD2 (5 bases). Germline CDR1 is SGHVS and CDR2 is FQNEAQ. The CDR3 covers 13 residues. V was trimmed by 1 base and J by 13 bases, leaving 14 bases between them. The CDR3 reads CASSLEGVGTQFF. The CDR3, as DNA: TGTGCCAGCAGCTTAGAGGGAGTGGGAACCCAGTTCTTC.